A selection of T cell receptor beta chains follows, all from one sample in a study of T-cell memory formation after mild COVID-19. Using its own MiXCR run on the 5' RACE reads, TCRdb lists one record per CDR3 protein. The sample contains a few hundred thousand distinct CDR3 sequences, approximately 21% of which appear only once. The sequenced material came from PBMCs or a T cell subset sorted from them (not recorded which). These receptors all come from an adult woman who had mild COVID-19 (a few samples of this study predate the infection). Cell type and time point are not known. Both conserved end residues are part of each CDR3. A D gene is named only where the DNA matches it firmly. Clone size is not always given. Where it is, it says once, few, many or a class for expanded clones.

d_call j_call clone_size v_call cdr3_aa cdr3_nt
TRBD2 TRBJ2-1 few TRBV7-7 CASSLTSGGGHEQFF TGTGCCAGCAGCTTAACAAGCGGGGGGGGACATGAGCAGTTCTTC
. TRBJ1-1 few TRBV7-9 CASSPQEWAANTEAFF TGTGCCAGCAGCCCCCAAGAGTGGGCAGCGAACACTGAAGCTTTCTTT
TRBD1 TRBJ2-5 . TRBV10-3 CAIRGTGEETQYF TGTGCCATCAGGGGGACAGGGGAAGAGACCCAGTACTTC
TRBD1 TRBJ1-2 . TRBV9 CASSVVGQGDYGYTF TGTGCCAGCAGCGTAGTAGGGCAGGGGGACTATGGCTACACCTTC
TRBD2 TRBJ2-1 . TRBV12-3/TRBV12-4 CASSPIAGGTQFF TGTGCCAGCAGTCCAATAGCGGGAGGGACCCAGTTCTTC
TRBD1 TRBJ2-7 . TRBV7-9 CASSQRQGSYEQYF TGTGCCAGCAGCCAGAGACAGGGGAGTTACGAGCAGTACTTC
. TRBJ2-7 . TRBV12-3/TRBV12-4 CASSLATVDSEQYF TGTGCCAGCAGTTTAGCGACAGTGGATAGCGAGCAGTACTTC
. TRBJ2-1 . TRBV5-6 CASRSANEQFF TGTGCCAGCAGGAGTGCTAATGAGCAGTTCTTC
. TRBJ1-1 . TRBV7-2 CASSLERWAEVAFF TGTGCCAGCAGCTTAGAGAGGTGGGCAGAGGTAGCTTTCTTT
TRBD1 TRBJ1-2 few TRBV7-8 CASSPDREGGYTF TGTGCCAGCAGCCCGGACAGGGAGGGCGGCTACACCTTC
TRBD1 TRBJ2-2 few TRBV7-2 CASSSFPGQGNTGELFF TGTGCCAGCAGCTCATTTCCGGGACAGGGAAACACCGGGGAGCTGTTTTTT
TRBD2 TRBJ2-1 . TRBV12-3/TRBV12-4 CASSLRGRAVLIYNEQFF TGTGCCAGCAGTTTACGCGGGAGGGCAGTATTGATTTACAATGAGCAGTTCTTC
. TRBJ2-2 few TRBV7-6 CASSHALSWVTGELFF TGTGCCAGCAGCCATGCCCTAAGTTGGGTCACCGGGGAGCTGTTTTTT
. TRBJ1-1 few TRBV5-6 CASSPAEGGEAFF TGTGCCAGCAGCCCGGCGGAGGGCGGTGAAGCTTTCTTT
. TRBJ1-4 once TRBV12-3/TRBV12-4 CASSFRKGKGEKLFF TGTGCCAGCAGTTTTCGCAAGGGGAAGGGGGAAAAACTGTTTTTT
TRBD2 TRBJ2-1 . TRBV7-2 CASSFTGTTYYNEQFF TGTGCCAGCAGCTTCACCGGGACTACTTATTACAATGAGCAGTTCTTC
TRBD2 TRBJ2-5 few TRBV7-7 CASSRPGTSGLEAQYF TGTGCTAGCAGCCGACCCGGGACTAGCGGGCTGGAGGCCCAGTACTTC
. TRBJ1-5 once TRBV2 CASSEPAGSDSIRQPQHF TGTGCCAGCAGTGAACCGGCAGGCTCGGACAGTATTCGTCAGCCCCAGCATTTT
. TRBJ2-7 many TRBV4-2 CASSQVGGRGEQYF TGTGCCAGCAGCCAAGTGGGGGGAAGGGGCGAGCAGTACTTC
TRBD2 TRBJ2-5 . TRBV6-5 CASSYSKREEETQYF TGTGCCAGCAGTTACTCGAAGCGGGAGGAAGAGACCCAGTACTTC
. TRBJ2-5 many TRBV7-7 CASSLGVRETQYF TGCGCCAGCAGCTTGGGGGTCCGGGAGACCCAGTACTTC